The 23 T cell receptor beta chains reported below all come from one sample, sequenced in a study of blood T cell repertoires in COVID-19. Using immunoSEQ multiplex PCR, the repertoire was profiled, and TCRdb retains in-frame clones only, with some absent. Here the sample spans fewer than 50,000 clones, over 75% being singletons. Sequenced: peripheral blood. All receptors derive from a woman older than 75 with acute or convalescent COVID-19.

V is TRBV29-1 and J is TRBJ1-4; D perhaps matches TRBD1 (6 bases). Germline V gives CDR1 SQVTM, CDR2 ANQGSEA. CDR3 length: 12 amino acids. V lost 5 bases and J 8 bases, leaving 12 bases between the germline ends. In DNA, the CDR3 is TGCAGCGTTCGACAGGTCGGGGAAAAACTGTTTTTT. This encodes CSVRQVGEKLFF.

The chain combines TRBV16 with TRBJ1-4, with 8 bases that match TRBD1. The V gene's germline CDR1 is KGHSY and CDR2 FQNENV. J gave up 7 bases and V 2 bases, and 3 bases lay outside the gene matches. The CDR3 totals 14 residues. The CDR3 bases are TGTGCCAGCAGCCAAGGGACAGGACGTGAAAAACTGTTTTTT. Its translation: CASSQGTGREKLFF.

Only one count was recorded for this clone. This sequence joins TRBV3-1 (or the pseudogene TRBV3-2) and TRBJ2-5; 8 bases align to TRBD2. The CDR3 extends over 12 amino acids. J gave up 13 bases and V 5 bases, and 9 bases lay outside the gene matches. Germline lookup yields CDR1 LGHDT and CDR2 YNNKEL (reference sequence). The CDR3 here is CASSNSGNLRYF. CDR3 coding DNA: TGTGCCAGCAGCAATAGCGGGAACTTGAGGTACTTC.

This clone was found once. The chain uses TRBV27 and TRBJ1-3, with D unresolved. The V end lost 0 bases, the J end lost 0 bases, and 6 bases lay between the germline ends. The germline gives CDR1 MNHEY, CDR2 SMNVEV (reference sequence). This CDR3 spans 15 amino acids. The CDR3 DNA follows: TGTGCCAGCAGTTTATCGGGCATCTCTGGAAACACCATATATTTT. Its translation is CASSLSGISGNTIYF.

In this sample, this clone turned up once. The J gene is TRBJ1-4, the V gene TRBV6-2 or TRBV6-3; D gene uncertain. The CDR3 consists of 16 residues. The V gene's germline CDR1 is MNHEY and CDR2 SVGEGT. V lost 2 bases, J lost 6 bases, and 16 bases lay in between. As DNA, the CDR3 is TGTGCCAGCAGTTACGCCCCGGCTAAGGGAGATGAAAAACTGTTTTTT. It is translated as CASSYAPAKGDEKLFF.

The CDR3: CASSLDRLNTQYF. The CDR3 DNA is TGTGCCAGCAGCTTGGACAGGTTGAATACGCAGTATTTT. The rearrangement joins TRBV5-6 to TRBJ2-3; a weak D match, TRBD1 (5 bases). The CDR3 sequence is 13 residues long. Trimming cost V 0 bases and J 7 bases, with 9 bases left between them. Looked up from germline, CDR1 is SGHDT and CDR2 is YYEEEE.

The chain combines TRBV5-1 with TRBJ2-1, with D uncertain. V lost 4 bases and J 8 bases, leaving 10 bases between the germline ends. The germline V gene has CDR1 SGHRS and CDR2 YFSETQ. The CDR3 runs to 12 residues. CDR3 loop: CASSHPSDEQFF. The CDR3, as DNA: TGCGCCAGCAGCCATCCCTCGGATGAGCAGTTCTTC.

The chain has TRBV29-1 and TRBJ2-7, with 10 nucleotides matching TRBD2. Per the germline V gene, CDR1 is SQVTM and CDR2 is ANQGSEA. The CDR3 has 12 amino acids. V shed 7 bases and J 6 bases; nucleotides not matched to a gene: 6. Here the CDR3 reads CSAAGLALEQYF. CDR3 sequence (DNA): TGCAGCGCCGCGGGACTAGCGCTCGAGCAGTACTTC.

This chain connects TRBV6-5 to TRBJ1-5, with no clear D. In germline, CDR1 is MNHEY, CDR2 SVGAGI. Trimming stripped 2 bases from V and 3 bases from J, with 8 bases between. The CDR3 consists of 14 residues. CDR3 in amino acids: CASSYGRINQPQHF. The DNA of the CDR3 is TGTGCCAGCAGTTACGGCAGGATCAATCAGCCCCAGCATTTT.

The J gene is TRBJ2-7, the V gene TRBV24-1, with 9 bases aligning to TRBD2. Germline CDR1 and CDR2: KGHDR and SFDVKD. The J segment lost 3 bases and the V segment lost 3 bases, leaving 5 bases of the junction unmatched. The CDR3 extends over 15 amino acids. CDR3 residues: CATSDASSGDYEQYF. The CDR3 DNA follows: TGTGCCACCAGTGATGCATCTAGCGGGGACTACGAGCAGTACTTC.

V gene TRBV5-1 combines with J gene TRBJ1-1; D uncertain. Trimming stripped 4 bases from V and 6 bases from J, with 19 bases between. Germline assignment: CDR1 SGHRS and CDR2 YFSETQ. This CDR3 is 15 amino acids long. In DNA form, the CDR3 reads TGCGCCAGCAGCCCGGATGTCGGGGTAAGGGCTGAAGCTTTCTTT. It translates to CASSPDVGVRAEAFF.

This clone was detected a few times. The rearrangement links TRBV30 to TRBJ2-2, with 9 bases lining up with TRBD1. CDR1 and CDR2 from the germline V gene are GTSNPN and SVGIG (reference sequence). There are 16 residues in the CDR3. V was pared by 0 bases and J by 6 bases, with 8 bases of the junction left unmatched. The CDR3 DNA reads TGTGCCTGGAGTGTATTAGGACAGGGGTCCCCCGGGGAGCTGTTTTTT. Its protein is CAWSVLGQGSPGELFF.

This chain uses TRBV7-9 with TRBJ2-5; D may be TRBD1 (6 bases). The CDR3 covers 15 residues. The ends were cut back, 5 bases at V and 4 bases at J, with 17 bases in the middle. Germline CDR1 is SEHNR and CDR2 is FQNEAQ (reference sequence). DNA of the CDR3: TGTGCCAGCAGCCGTATCCCAGGGGACGGAGAGACCCAGTACTTC. Protein product: CASSRIPGDGETQYF.

The rearrangement links TRBV30 to TRBJ1-1, with 8 bases identical to TRBD1. This CDR3 is 14 amino acids long. Unmatched junction bases numbered 5, after V lost 4 bases and J lost 1 base. Germline CDR1 and CDR2: GTSNPN and SVGIG (reference sequence). The CDR3 is CAWTGGGRNTEAFF. The CDR3 region has the DNA TGTGCCTGGACAGGGGGCGGTAGGAACACTGAAGCTTTCTTT.

The rearrangement uses TRBV5-1 and TRBJ2-7, with 7 bases fitting TRBD1. V shed 3 bases, J shed 6 bases, and the junction held 9 bases outside the gene matches. Germline CDR1 SGHRS, CDR2 YFSETQ. The length of the CDR3 is 14 residues. The DNA for the CDR3 is TGCGCCAGCAGCTCGGGACAGAGGACCCTCGAGCAGTACTTC. Translation: CASSSGQRTLEQYF. The full variable domain, rest sourced from reference TRBV5-1 and TRBJ2-7, is KAGVTQTPRYLIKTRGQQVTLSCSPISGHRSVSWYQQTPGQGLQFLFEYFSETQRNKGNFPGRFSGRQFSNSRSEMNVSTLELGDSALYLCASSSGQRTLEQYFGPGTRLTVT.

The chain employs TRBV3-1 (or the pseudogene TRBV3-2) and TRBJ1-1; no clear D gene. Germline V gives CDR1 LGHDT, CDR2 YNNKEL (reference sequence). The ends were cut back, 2 bases at V and 0 bases at J, with 7 bases in the middle. There are 14 residues in the CDR3. CDR3 nucleotide sequence: TGTGCCAGCAGCCAATTCGGTATGAACACTGAAGCTTTCTTT. This translates into CASSQFGMNTEAFF.

This clone was seen many times. The chain has TRBV6-5 and TRBJ1-1; 11 nucleotides agree with TRBD1. The V gene end was trimmed by 5 bases and the J gene end by 10 bases; junction bases not matched to a gene: 3. The CDR3 totals 12 residues. The germline CDR1 and CDR2 sequences are MNHEY and SVGAGI. The CDR3 reads CASSPGTGGAFF. DNA of the CDR3: TGTGCCAGCAGTCCCGGGACAGGGGGAGCTTTCTTT.

The genes are TRBV6-1 and TRBJ2-7, with D possibly TRBD1 on 5 matching bases. Germline-derived CDR1 and CDR2 are MNHNS and SASEGT. The CDR3 covers 16 residues. V lost 4 bases and J lost 5, with 21 bases in between. The CDR3 sequence is CASSASWTPEGDEQYF. In DNA, the CDR3 is TGTGCCAGCAGTGCCTCATGGACACCCGAAGGGGACGAGCAGTACTTC.

J is TRBJ2-7 and V is TRBV12-3 or TRBV12-4; no reliable D call. V lost 6 bases, J lost 6 bases, and 9 bases lay in between. The CDR3 is 11 residues long. The DNA of the CDR3 is TGTGCCAGCAGCAGAGGTGGCGAGCAGTACTTC. Amino acids: CASSRGGEQYF.

The chain uses TRBV2 and TRBJ1-6; the D gene is possibly TRBD1 (5 bases). This CDR3 contains 15 residues. Trimming left V 7 bases short and J 8 bases short, with 18 bases between. Germline lookup yields CDR1 SNHLY and CDR2 FYNNEI. The CDR3, as DNA: TGTGCCAGCACCCCCCGGGGGGGAGGGGATTCACCCCTCCACTTT. It specifies CASTPRGGGDSPLHF.

The CDR3 spells CASSPRERVIYNEQFF. CDR3 coding DNA: TGTGCCAGCTCACCGAGGGAGCGGGTGATCTACAATGAGCAGTTCTTC. V usage is TRBV18 and J usage is TRBJ2-1, with a tentative D call TRBD2 (6 bases). V lost 3 bases, J lost 3 bases, and 15 bases lay in between. The CDR3 is 16 residues long. Germline CDR1 is KGHSH and CDR2 is LQKENI.

A few counts support this clone. The chain carries TRBV7-9 and TRBJ2-3; unclear D gene. CDR1 SEHNR and CDR2 FQNEAQ come from the germline V gene (reference sequence). The V and J ends lost 1 base and 3 bases respectively, with 5 bases between them. CDR3 size: 13 residues. CDR3 loop: CASSLGATDTQYF. Here the CDR3 DNA reads TGTGCCAGCAGCTTAGGGGCTACAGATACGCAGTATTTT.

The gene calls are TRBV15 and TRBJ2-1; D call uncertain. The V and J ends lost 0 bases and 0 bases respectively, with 6 bases between them. The CDR3 covers 15 residues. Germline assignment: CDR1 LNHNV and CDR2 YYDKDF (reference sequence). The CDR3: CATSREGVSYNEQFF. As DNA, the CDR3 is TGTGCCACCAGCAGAGAGGGCGTCTCCTACAATGAGCAGTTCTTC.